The clone carrying this T cell receptor beta chain has just a few counts. Using RNA transcripts as the source, TCR beta CDR3 regions were amplified. The primer set for the first-round RT-PCR of the TCR CDR3 was HTBI. Each CDR3 protein gets one entry after TCRdb re-called the multiplex PCR reads with MiXCR. The sample has some 440,000 distinct CDR3 sequences, approximately 14% seen once. This specimen comes from a study of T cells in Graves' hyperthyroidism and ophthalmopathy. Study information: It was at initial diagnosis, before any treatment, that peripheral blood was collected.

For Graves' hyperthyroidism to be stable, ophthalmopathy could not progress within 18 months. The patients, who ranged from 18 to 65 in age, presented with newly diagnosed hyperthyroidism lasting under 2 months. 10 ml of fresh peripheral blood supplied the PBMCs. There are 17 residues in the CDR3. Germline CDR1 is MNHNS and CDR2 is SASEGT. Trimming removed 1 base from V and 3 bases from J, with 16 bases in between. The sequencing sample was made of blood. V usage is TRBV6-1 and J usage is TRBJ1-5, with D perhaps matching TRBD1 (5 bases). The sequence was obtained from a woman younger than 35 with Graves' hyperthyroidism. The CDR3, as DNA: TGTGCCAGCAGTGAAGGTTCTGTGACAGCGTTCAATCAGCCCCAGCATTTT. Residues: CASSEGSVTAFNQPQHF.